This record concerns one T cell receptor (beta chain) sequence. Investigators prepared the TCR beta libraries by applying iRepertoire HTBI primers and Arm-PCR of CDR3 regions. From the multiplex PCR reads, TCRdb called clonotypes with MiXCR, one entry per CDR3 protein. The sample shows 550,000 to 650,000 distinct CDR3 sequences, 15% to 20% of them seen only once. V gave up 5 bases and J gave up 2 bases; unmatched junction bases: 9. The CDR3 loop spans 16 amino acids. Germline V gene lookup returns CDR1 SGHTA and CDR2 FQGTGA. This sample was included in a study of regulatory T cells in long-lasting Graves disease. The sample's time point: newly diagnosed GD, antithyroid drugs for less than 3 months. RNA from PBMCs was the source of the TCR library. These data were likewise used in another study, on T cells in Graves' hyperthyroidism and ophthalmopathy.

The source was peripheral blood mononuclear cells (PBMCs), collected at new diagnosis, from a patient treated with antithyroid drugs. The sequence was collected from a man aged 18 to 29 with Graves disease. This chain connects TRBV7-3 to TRBJ2-7; TRBD2 agrees at 10 bases. CDR3 in DNA: TGTGCCAGCAGCACCGGTGGTAGCGGGAGGACCTACGAGCAGTACTTC. Translated: CASSTGGSGRTYEQYF.